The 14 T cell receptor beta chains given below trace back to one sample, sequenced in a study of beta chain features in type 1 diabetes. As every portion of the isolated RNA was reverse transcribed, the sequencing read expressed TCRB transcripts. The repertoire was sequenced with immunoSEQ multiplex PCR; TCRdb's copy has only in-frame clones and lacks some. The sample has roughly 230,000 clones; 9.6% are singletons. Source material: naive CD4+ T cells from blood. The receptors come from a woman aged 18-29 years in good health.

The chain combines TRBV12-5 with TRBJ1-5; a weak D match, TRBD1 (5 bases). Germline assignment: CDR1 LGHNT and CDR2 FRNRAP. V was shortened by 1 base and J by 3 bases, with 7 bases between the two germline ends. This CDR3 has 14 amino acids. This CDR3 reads CASGLGQFNQPQHF. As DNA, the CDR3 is TGTGCTAGTGGTTTGGGACAGTTCAATCAGCCCCAGCATTTT.

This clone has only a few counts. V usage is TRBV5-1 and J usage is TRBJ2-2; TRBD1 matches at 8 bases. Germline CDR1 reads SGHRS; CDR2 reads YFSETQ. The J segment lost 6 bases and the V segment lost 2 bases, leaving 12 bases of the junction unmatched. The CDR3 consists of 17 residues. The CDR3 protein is CASSFLSRQGSAGELFF. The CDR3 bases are TGCGCCAGCAGCTTTTTGTCGCGACAGGGGAGCGCCGGGGAGCTGTTTTTT.

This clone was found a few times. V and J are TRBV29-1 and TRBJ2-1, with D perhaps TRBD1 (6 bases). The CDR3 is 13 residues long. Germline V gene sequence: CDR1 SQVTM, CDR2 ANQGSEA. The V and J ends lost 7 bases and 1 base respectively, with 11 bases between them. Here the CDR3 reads CSGGQLSYNEQFF. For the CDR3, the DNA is TGCAGCGGTGGACAGCTATCCTACAATGAGCAGTTCTTC.

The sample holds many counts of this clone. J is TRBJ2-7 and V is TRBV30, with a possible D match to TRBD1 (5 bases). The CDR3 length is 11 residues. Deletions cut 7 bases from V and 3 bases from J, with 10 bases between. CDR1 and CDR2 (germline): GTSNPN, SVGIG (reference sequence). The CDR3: CALETGYEQYF. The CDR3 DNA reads TGTGCCTTGGAAACAGGCTACGAGCAGTACTTC.

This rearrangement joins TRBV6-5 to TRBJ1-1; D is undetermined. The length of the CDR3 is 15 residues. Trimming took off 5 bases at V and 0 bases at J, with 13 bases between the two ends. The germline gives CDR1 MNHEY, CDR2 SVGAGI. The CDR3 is CASSPKRGVNTEAFF. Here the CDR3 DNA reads TGTGCCAGCAGTCCAAAGCGCGGGGTGAACACTGAAGCTTTCTTT.

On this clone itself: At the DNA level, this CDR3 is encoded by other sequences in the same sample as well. CDR3 nucleotides: TGTGCCAGCAGCTTGGACAGGGGGTATGGCTACACCTTC. Its protein product is CASSLDRGYGYTF. The V gene is TRBV7-2, the J gene TRBJ1-2; TRBD1 agrees at 10 bases. With V trimmed by 3 bases and J by 5 bases, 0 bases remained unmatched. From germline, CDR1 is SGHTA and CDR2 FQGNSA. CDR3 length: 13 residues.

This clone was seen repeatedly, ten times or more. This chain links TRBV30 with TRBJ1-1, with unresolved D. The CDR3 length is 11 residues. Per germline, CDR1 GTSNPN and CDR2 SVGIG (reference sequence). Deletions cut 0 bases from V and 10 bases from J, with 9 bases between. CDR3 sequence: CAWSVGPGAFF. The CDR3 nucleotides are TGTGCCTGGAGTGTGGGCCCAGGAGCTTTCTTT. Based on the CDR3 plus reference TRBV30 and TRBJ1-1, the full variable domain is SQTIHQWPATLVQPVGSPLSLECTVEGTSNPNLYWYRQAAGRGLQLLFYSVGIGQISSEVPQNLSASRPQDRQFILSSKKLLLSDSGFYLCAWSVGPGAFFGQGTRLTVV.

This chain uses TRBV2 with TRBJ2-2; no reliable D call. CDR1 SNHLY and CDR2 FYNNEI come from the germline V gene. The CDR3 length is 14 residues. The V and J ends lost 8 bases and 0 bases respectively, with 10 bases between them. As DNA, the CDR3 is TGTGCCAGCCAGTTGTATGCGAACACCGGGGAGCTGTTTTTT. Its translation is CASQLYANTGELFF. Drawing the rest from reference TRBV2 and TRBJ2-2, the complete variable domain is EPEVTQTPSHQVTQMGQEVILRCVPISNHLYFYWYRQILGQKVEFLVSFYNNEISEKSEIFDDQFSVERPDGSNFTLKIRSTKLEDSAMYFCASQLYANTGELFFGEGSRLTVL.

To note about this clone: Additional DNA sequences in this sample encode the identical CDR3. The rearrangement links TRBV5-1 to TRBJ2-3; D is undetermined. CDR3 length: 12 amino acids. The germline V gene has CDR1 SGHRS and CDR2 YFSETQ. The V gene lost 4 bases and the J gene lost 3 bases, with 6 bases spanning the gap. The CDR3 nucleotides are TGCGCCAGCAGCCGGTCTACAGATACGCAGTATTTT. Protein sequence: CASSRSTDTQYF.

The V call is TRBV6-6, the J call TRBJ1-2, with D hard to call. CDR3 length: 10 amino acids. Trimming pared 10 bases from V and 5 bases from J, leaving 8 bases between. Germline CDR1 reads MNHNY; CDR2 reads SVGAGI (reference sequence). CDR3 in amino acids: CATVDYGYTF. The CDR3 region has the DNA TGTGCCACCGTAGATTATGGCTACACCTTC.

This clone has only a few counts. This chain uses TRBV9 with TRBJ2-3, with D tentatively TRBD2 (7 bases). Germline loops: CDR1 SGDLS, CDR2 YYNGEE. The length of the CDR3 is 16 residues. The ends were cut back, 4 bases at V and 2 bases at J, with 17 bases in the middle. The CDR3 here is CASSPGASGYTDTQYF. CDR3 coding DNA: TGTGCCAGCAGCCCGGGGGCTAGCGGTTACACAGATACGCAGTATTTT.

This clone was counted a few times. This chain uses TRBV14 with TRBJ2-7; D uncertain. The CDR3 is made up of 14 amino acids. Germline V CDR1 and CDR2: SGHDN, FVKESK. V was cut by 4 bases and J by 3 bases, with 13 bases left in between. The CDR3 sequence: CASSPFMAGYEQYF. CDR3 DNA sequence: TGTGCCAGCAGCCCGTTCATGGCAGGCTACGAGCAGTACTTC.

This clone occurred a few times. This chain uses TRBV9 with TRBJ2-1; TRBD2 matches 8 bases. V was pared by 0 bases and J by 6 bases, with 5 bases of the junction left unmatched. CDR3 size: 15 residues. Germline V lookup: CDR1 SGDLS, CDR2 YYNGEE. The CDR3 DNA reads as TGTGCCAGCAGCGTAGCTCAGCGGGGGTCCAATGAGCAGTTCTTC. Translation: CASSVAQRGSNEQFF.

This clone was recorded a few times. The DNA for the CDR3 is TGTGCCAGCAGTGCCCGGGACAGGCGCGTCGACGAGCAGTACTTC. Translated: CASSARDRRVDEQYF. The chain has TRBV25-1 and TRBJ2-7, with 8 nucleotides matching TRBD1. There are 15 residues in the CDR3. Germline CDR1 MGHDK, CDR2 SYGVNS. V gave up 4 bases and J gave up 5 bases; unmatched junction bases: 10.